These 16 T cell receptor beta chains came from one sample sequenced in a study of CD8 T cells in ankylosing spondylitis (TCRdb year 2017). Libraries were constructed by 5' RACE. This sample was sequenced with an Illumina HiSeq 2500. TCRdb itself trimmed the public reads at Q25 with fastp, ran MiXCR and retained productive beta chains. CDR3 protein sequences are deduplicated, and each keeps its most common genes and DNA. A total of approximately 100,000 distinct CDR3 sequences appear in this sample, roughly 8.7% of them only once. The biggest ten clones account for 8.5% to 10% of the sample. Sequenced: blood, either unsorted or a sorted T cell fraction (not recorded which). The origin of the receptors is a male donor with ankylosing spondylitis or in good health (not recorded which).

This clonotype was detected ten times or more. The chain joins TRBV7-2 to TRBJ1-4, with TRBD1 as a possible D gene (6 bases). CDR3 length: 15 residues. Trimming pared 6 bases from V and 3 bases from J, leaving 14 bases between. The V gene's germline CDR1 is SGHTA and CDR2 FQGNSA. CDR3 residues: CASRPEGVSNEKLFF. The CDR3 nucleotides read TGTGCCAGCAGGCCTGAGGGGGTGTCTAATGAAAAACTGTTTTTT. Full variable domain (remainder filled in from reference TRBV7-2 and TRBJ1-4): GAGVSQSPSNKVTEKGKDVELRCDPISGHTALYWYRQSLGQGLEFLIYFQGNSAPDKSGLPSDRFSAERTGGSVSTLTIQRTQQEDSAVYLCASRPEGVSNEKLFFGSGTQLSVL.

In its sample, this clonotype was seen many times. The chain recombines TRBV19 with TRBJ1-1, with D perhaps TRBD1 (5 bases). V was pared by 5 bases and J by 1 base, with 17 bases between. This CDR3 is 16 amino acids long. Per the germline V gene, CDR1 is LNHDA and CDR2 is SQIVND (reference sequence). The DNA for the CDR3 is TGTGCCAGTAGTCCCGCAGGGAGTCGGGCGAACACTGAAGCTTTCTTT. Protein product: CASSPAGSRANTEAFF.

Ten or more counts support this clonotype. This sequence joins TRBV20-1 and TRBJ1-5, with TRBD1 identical over 11 bases. CDR1 and CDR2 (germline): DFQATT, SNEGSKA (reference sequence). This CDR3 contains 18 residues. The J segment lost 6 bases and the V segment lost 6 bases, leaving 19 bases of the junction unmatched. The CDR3 DNA reads as TGCAGTGCCGAAAGGTTTGGACAGGGGGCTCGAGAAGCTCAGCCCCAGCATTTT. It yields the protein CSAERFGQGAREAQPQHF.

This clonotype came up many times. This sequence joins TRBV20-1 and TRBJ1-5; TRBD1 is a possible D gene (6 bases). Germline assignment: CDR1 DFQATT and CDR2 SNEGSKA (reference sequence). V lost 2 bases and J 0 bases, leaving 11 bases between the germline ends. The CDR3 loop spans 15 amino acids. In DNA form, the CDR3 reads TGCAGTGCTAGAAACAGGGTAGATAGCAATCAGCCCCAGCATTTT. This translates into CSARNRVDSNQPQHF.

This clonotype appeared many times. The chain uses TRBV12-5 and TRBJ1-1; D is unclear. The CDR3 runs to 17 residues. Per the germline V gene, CDR1 is LGHNT and CDR2 is FRNRAP. V lost 0 bases, J lost 5 bases, and 19 bases lay in between. The CDR3 nucleotides are TGTGCTAGTGGTTTGGTAGGGTTGGCCGAAACGAGGACTGAAGCTTTCTTT. Translation gives CASGLVGLAETRTEAFF.

Comment on this clonotype: One junction end disagrees with the germline gene, perhaps due to a read error. V gene TRBV11-2 combines with J gene TRBJ2-1; 12 bases agree with TRBD2. This CDR3 is 17 amino acids long. The germline V gene encodes CDR1 SGHAT and CDR2 FQNNGV. CDR3 bases: TGTGCCGGCAGCACAGGACTAGCGGGAAAGTCCTACAATGAGCAGTTCTTC. Translation gives CAGSTGLAGKSYNEQFF.

This clonotype was picked up a small number of times. The rearrangement joins TRBV13 to TRBJ2-7; no firm D call. In germline, CDR1 is PRHDT, CDR2 FYEKMQ (reference sequence). V was pared by 0 bases and J by 5 bases, with 11 bases between. The CDR3 length is 14 residues. CDR3 nucleotide sequence: TGTGCCAGCAGCTTAGGCACGCGTTTCGACGAGCAGTACTTC. It specifies CASSLGTRFDEQYF. Together with reference TRBV13 and TRBJ2-7, the CDR3 gives the full variable domain: AAGVIQSPRHLIKEKRETATLKCYPIPRHDTVYWYQQGPGQDPQFLISFYEKMQSDKGSIPDRFSAQQFSDYHSELNMSSLELGDSALYFCASSLGTRFDEQYFGPGTRLTVT.

This clonotype was counted many times. The chain is built from TRBV6-2 or TRBV6-3 and TRBJ2-1; no definite D call. Per germline, CDR1 MNHEY and CDR2 SVGEGT. V gave up 0 bases and J gave up 8 bases, with 11 bases separating them. The CDR3 runs to 14 residues. The CDR3 sequence: CASSYSIRRDEQFF. The CDR3 region has the DNA TGTGCCAGCAGTTACTCGATACGAAGGGATGAGCAGTTCTTC.

In this sample, this clonotype turned up many times. The V gene is TRBV6-1, the J gene TRBJ2-1; the D gene is possibly TRBD2 (6 bases). The germline V gene encodes CDR1 MNHNS and CDR2 SASEGT. V was trimmed by 5 bases and J by 0 bases, leaving 11 bases between them. CDR3 length: 15 residues. The CDR3, as DNA: TGTGCCAGCAGTCCTAGCGAGAGCTCCTACAATGAGCAGTTCTTC. Amino acid sequence: CASSPSESSYNEQFF.

The genes are TRBV5-4 and TRBJ2-7; D call uncertain. V was clipped by 0 bases and J by 3 bases, with 7 bases between them. The CDR3 is made up of 13 amino acids. CDR1 is SGHNT, CDR2 YYREEE, per germline (reference sequence). CDR3 sequence (DNA): TGTGCCAGCAGCTTGGAGCTCCTCTACGAGCAGTACTTC. Protein: CASSLELLYEQYF. The variable domain in full, with the rest retrieved from reference TRBV5-4 and TRBJ2-7, is ETGVTQSPTHLIKTRGQQVTLRCSSQSGHNTVSWYQQALGQGPQFIFQYYREEENGRGNFPPRFSGLQFPNYSSELNVNALELDDSALYLCASSLELLYEQYFGPGTRLTVT.

There are many counts of this clonotype. CDR3 amino acids: CASSQDQATRQFF. CDR3 in DNA: TGTGCCAGCAGCCAAGATCAGGCCACCAGGCAATTCTTC. The rearrangement links TRBV14 to TRBJ2-1; no clear D gene. Germline loops: CDR1 SGHDN, CDR2 FVKESK. The CDR3 contains 13 residues. The V end lost 0 bases, the J end lost 16 bases, and 16 bases lay between the germline ends.

This clonotype came up many times. The V call is TRBV20-1, the J call TRBJ1-3; no clear D. Trimming removed 5 bases from V and 0 bases from J, with 14 bases in between. This CDR3 has 15 residues. CDR1 and CDR2 from the germline V gene are DFQATT and SNEGSKA (reference sequence). The DNA for the CDR3 is TGCAGTGCTTCACAAGGATTCCTCTCTGGAAACACCATATATTTT. Protein sequence: CSASQGFLSGNTIYF.

There are many counts of this clonotype. The rearrangement uses TRBV20-1 and TRBJ1-1; 8 nucleotides line up with TRBD1. V was pared by 6 bases and J by 3 bases, with 6 bases of the junction left unmatched. Per the germline V gene, CDR1 is DFQATT and CDR2 is SNEGSKA (reference sequence). The CDR3 runs 13 residues. CDR3 region: CSAQGAPDTEAFF. Here the CDR3 DNA reads TGCAGTGCCCAGGGGGCGCCGGACACTGAAGCTTTCTTT.

This clonotype appeared many times. The rearrangement links TRBV28 to TRBJ1-1, with no clear D. V was clipped by 1 base and J by 5 bases, with 14 bases between them. Germline loops: CDR1 MDHEN, CDR2 SYDVKM. This CDR3 is 15 amino acids long. For the CDR3, the DNA is TGTGCCAGCAGTTTATTTTCGGGAGGAGGGACTGAAGCTTTCTTT. This sequence encodes CASSLFSGGGTEAFF.

This clonotype showed up many times. The V call is TRBV20-1, the J call TRBJ2-1; 7 bases fit TRBD2. The CDR3 is 13 amino acids. CDR1 and CDR2 from the germline V gene are DFQATT and SNEGSKA (reference sequence). V gave up 5 bases and J gave up 10 bases; unmatched junction bases: 11. The CDR3 DNA follows: TGCAGTGCTTTCGACTTCGGGGGGATAGAGCAGTTCTTC. Its protein product is CSAFDFGGIEQFF.

This clonotype has at least ten counts. The chain carries TRBV5-5 and TRBJ1-2; D ambiguous. This CDR3 is 14 amino acids long. V shed 5 bases and J shed 4 bases, with 15 bases lying between them. The V gene's germline CDR1 is SGHKS and CDR2 YYEKEE (reference sequence). CDR3 sequence (DNA): TGTGCCAGCAGTGAAGGGTTCCCCTCCTATGGCTACACCTTC. Translating gives CASSEGFPSYGYTF.